What follows is one TCR beta chain and its context. Its antigen remains unidentified. No quality values exist for individual bases; no much larger clone is one base distant. Patients with a history of autoimmune disease or receiving systemic immunosuppression were excluded from the trial. Peripheral blood for TCR sequencing was collected from all dose cohorts at baseline, on cycle 4 day 1, and on cycle 7 day 1. Samples were obtained from an open-label, multicenter, first-in-human phase I dose-escalation trial of ivuxolimab. Adults with locally advanced or metastatic melanoma, renal cell carcinoma, hepatocellular carcinoma or head and neck squamous cell carcinoma were enrolled in the trial. CD4+ and CD8+ T cells were sorted separately from peripheral blood before TCR sequencing. Genomic DNA was isolated from the sorted cells so that the TCRbeta CDR3 region could be sequenced. TCRbeta CDR3 regions were sequenced using the immunoSEQ Assay. The source is immuneACCESS, and TCRdb retained only in-frame sequences with V and J called. Part of the clones is not carried over; for the studies checked, unresolved V genes explain less than half of this, and the remainder is unexplained. Recorded for this sample are fewer than 75,000 clones; about 89% of them occurred a single time. 2.2% of the sample belongs to the ten largest clones.

These data belong to a study of OX40 agonist ivuxolimab in advanced cancers. For the wider study: Ivuxolimab was an agonistic, fully human IgG2 monoclonal antibody directed against OX40 (CD134), a costimulatory receptor. Intravenous ivuxolimab was administered to patients every 2 weeks at six dose levels: 0.01, 0.1, 0.3, 1.5, 3 and 10 mg/kg. Of the approximately 50 patients in dose escalation, about 20 had hepatocellular carcinoma, roughly 15 had melanoma, 9 had renal cell carcinoma and 9 had head and neck cancer. The dose-escalation cohort was approximately 83% male with a mean age of 60 years, ranging from 23 to 79. Patients were allowed to have had prior anti-PD-1, anti-PD-L1 or anti-CTLA-4 therapy, and approximately 40% of the dose-escalation patients had previously received checkpoint inhibitors. Partial responses occurred in three dose-escalation patients, of whom one had hepatocellular carcinoma and two had cutaneous melanoma. The point of sequencing TCRbeta in the periphery was to test whether ivuxolimab changed TCR sequence diversity and drove clonal T-cell expansion. The paper covers the monotherapy dose-escalation part of the phase I ivuxolimab trial, which included N ≈ 50 patients. Broader findings and caveats from the paper: In partial responders in the 0.1-3.0 mg/kg groups, normalized peripheral clonal expansion was found to be among the lowest, especially among CD8+ T cells. After ivuxolimab, expanded clones were on average more numerous among CD8+ T cells than among CD4+ T cells. At doses from 0.1 to 3.0 mg/kg, clonal expansion was seen in both CD4+ and CD8+ blood T cells between baseline and week 6. Low levels of normalized T-cell clonal expansion were also shown by some nonresponding patients. Antigen specificity was not determined for the clonally expanded peripheral T cells.

V ends up 5 bases short and J 2 bases short, with an unmatched junction base count of 7. The germline V gene (reference sequence) gives CDR1 as MNHNY and CDR2 as SVGAGI. The CDR3 numbers 16 residues from cysteine through phenylalanine. The sequence is cut down to CDR3 DNA, 48 bases in frame from base 1. The TCR was taken from an adult with an advanced solid tumor such as melanoma, head and neck, liver or kidney cancer. The sequenced sample was CD4+ or CD8+ T cells sorted from blood, obtained in a trial of the OX40 agonist ivuxolimab. The rearrangement joined TRBV6-6 to TRBJ2-5; 11 bases in the junction line up with TRBD2. DNA sequence: TGTGCCAGCAGTCCTGACCGACTAGCGGGGCAAGAGACCCAGTACTTC. It is translated as CASSPDRLAGQETQYF.